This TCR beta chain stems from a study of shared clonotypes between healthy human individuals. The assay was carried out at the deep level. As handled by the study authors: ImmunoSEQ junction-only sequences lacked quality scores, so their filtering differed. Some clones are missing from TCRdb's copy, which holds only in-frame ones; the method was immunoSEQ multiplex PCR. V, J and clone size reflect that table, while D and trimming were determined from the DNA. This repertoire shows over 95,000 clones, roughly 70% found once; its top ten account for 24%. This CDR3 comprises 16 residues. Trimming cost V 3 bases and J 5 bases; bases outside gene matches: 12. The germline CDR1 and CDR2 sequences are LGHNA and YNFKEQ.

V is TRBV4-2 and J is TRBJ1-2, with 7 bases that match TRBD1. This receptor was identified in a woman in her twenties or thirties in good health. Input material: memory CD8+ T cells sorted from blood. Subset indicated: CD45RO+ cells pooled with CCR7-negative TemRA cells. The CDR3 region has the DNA TGTGCCAGCAGCCAGACGACAGGGCTTACGGAATATGGCTACACCTTC. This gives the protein CASSQTTGLTEYGYTF.